This T cell receptor beta chain was found in a study of CD8 T cells in Susac syndrome. Study-level results: The relatively small number of individuals in the TCR sequencing and HLA analysis was acknowledged by the study.

Random hexamers primed reverse transcription of about 0.5 to 1 ug RNA. immunoSEQ multiplex PCR amplified TCR beta CDR3 across 54 Vbeta, 13 Jbeta. Using its own MiXCR run on the immunoSEQ multiplex PCR reads, TCRdb lists one record per CDR3 protein. The repertoire has approximately 190,000 distinct CDR3 sequences, roughly 92% of them found once; the top ten carry approximately 0.1%. Trimming cost V 2 bases and J 7 bases, with 9 bases left between them. The CDR3 runs 13 residues. Per germline, CDR1 LGHDT and CDR2 YNNKEL (reference sequence). This clonotype was seen just once. Its specificity is not known. From blood CD8+ and CD4+ T cells, TCR beta sequences were generated. The control participants were healthy donors, and these controls were matched with respect to both age and sex.

The sequencing sample was made of CD4+ T cells from PBMCs. This sequence originates from a human donor in good health. The rearrangement joins TRBV3-1 to TRBJ2-1; possible D gene TRBD2, 5 bases. The CDR3 is CASSQPSGNEQFF. DNA for the CDR3: TGTGCCAGCAGCCAACCCTCGGGGAATGAGCAGTTCTTC.